This TCR beta chain was recovered during a study of blood T cell repertoires in COVID-19. Study information: COVID-19 samples collected from the United States, Italy and Spain covered acute and convalescent phases. From T cells, B-cell-depleted T cells, or PBMCs came the material, which was cDNA or gDNA.

Authors' analysis steps: Using reference gene primer amplification, nucleated cell counts were estimated. Here immunoSEQ multiplex PCR was the method, and the copy in TCRdb shows in-frame clones only, minus some. V and J calls and clone size are as listed in that table; D and trimming were resolved from the DNA. The sample records roughly 220,000 clones, 80% to 85% being singletons. The CDR3 is 11 residues long. With 3 bases removed from V and 8 bases from J, the gap between germline ends came to 10 bases. In germline, CDR1 is DFQATT, CDR2 SNEGSKA (reference sequence). This rearrangement joins TRBV20-1 to TRBJ1-1; D remains unclear. The sequencing input was peripheral blood. The source of this sequence is a woman aged 25 to 45 who had recovered from COVID-19. This CDR3 reads CSASGETEAFF. As DNA, the CDR3 is TGCAGTGCTAGCGGTGAAACGGAAGCTTTCTTT.